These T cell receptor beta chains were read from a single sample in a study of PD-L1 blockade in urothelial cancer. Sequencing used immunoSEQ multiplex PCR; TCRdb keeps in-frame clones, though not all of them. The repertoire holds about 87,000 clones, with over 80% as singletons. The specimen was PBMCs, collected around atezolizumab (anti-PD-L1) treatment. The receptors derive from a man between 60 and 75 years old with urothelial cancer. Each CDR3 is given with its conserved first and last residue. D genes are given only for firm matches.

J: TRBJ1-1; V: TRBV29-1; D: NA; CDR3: CSVPKSRQANTEAFF
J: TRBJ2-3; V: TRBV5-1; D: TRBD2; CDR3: CASSLASGGADTQYF
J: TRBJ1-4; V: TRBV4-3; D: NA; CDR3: CASKGREGPTNEKLFF
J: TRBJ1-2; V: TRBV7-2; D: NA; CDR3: CASSLGPQEANYGYTF
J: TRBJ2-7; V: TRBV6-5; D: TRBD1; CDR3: CASSYGRGSYEQYF
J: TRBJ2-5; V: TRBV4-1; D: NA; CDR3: CASSQGRGQETQYF
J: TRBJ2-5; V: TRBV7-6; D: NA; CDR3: CASSSPRGIAETQYF
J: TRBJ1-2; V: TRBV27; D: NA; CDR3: CASRSGASYGYTF
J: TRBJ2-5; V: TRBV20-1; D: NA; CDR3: CSAAGQETQYF
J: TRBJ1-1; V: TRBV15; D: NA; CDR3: CATSRRELDTEAFF
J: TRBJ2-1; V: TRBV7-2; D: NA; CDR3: CASSPGGQLYNEQFF
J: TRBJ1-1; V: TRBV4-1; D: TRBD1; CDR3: CASSQPGTGVEAFF
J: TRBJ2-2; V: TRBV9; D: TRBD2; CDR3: CASRKGLGNTGELFF
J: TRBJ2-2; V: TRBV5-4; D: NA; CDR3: CASSFAGLPAGELFF
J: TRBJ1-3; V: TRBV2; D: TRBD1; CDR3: CASSEDTGGASGNTIYF
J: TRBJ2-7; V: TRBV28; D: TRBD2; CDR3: CASSLLASGSSEQYF
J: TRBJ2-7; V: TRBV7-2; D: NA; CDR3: CASSNSHLETSSKQYF
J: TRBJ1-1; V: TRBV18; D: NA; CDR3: CASSQTGMTEAFF
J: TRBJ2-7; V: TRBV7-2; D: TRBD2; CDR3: CASSLVGVGGYEQYF
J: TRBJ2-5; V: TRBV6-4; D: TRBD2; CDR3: CASSAETSSETQYF
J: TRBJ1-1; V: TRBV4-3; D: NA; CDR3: CASSQDGRGKMNTEAFF
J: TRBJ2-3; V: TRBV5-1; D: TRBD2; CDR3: CASSSGTSGGVVTDTQYF
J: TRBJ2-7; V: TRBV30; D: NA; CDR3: CAWRAGRGSYEQYF
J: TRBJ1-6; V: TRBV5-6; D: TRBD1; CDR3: CASSLIGQGLSHYSPLHF